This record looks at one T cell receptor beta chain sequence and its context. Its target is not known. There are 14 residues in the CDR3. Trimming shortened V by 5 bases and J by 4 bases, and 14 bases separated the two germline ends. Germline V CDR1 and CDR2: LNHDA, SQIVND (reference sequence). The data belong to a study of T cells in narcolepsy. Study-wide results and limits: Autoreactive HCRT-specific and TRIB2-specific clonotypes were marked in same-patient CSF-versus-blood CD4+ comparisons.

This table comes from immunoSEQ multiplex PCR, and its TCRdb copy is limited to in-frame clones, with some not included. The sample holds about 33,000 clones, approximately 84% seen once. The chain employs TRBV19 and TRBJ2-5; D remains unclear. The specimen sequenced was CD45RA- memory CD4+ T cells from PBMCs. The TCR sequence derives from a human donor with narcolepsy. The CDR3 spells CASSPLLDGETQYF. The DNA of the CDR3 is TGTGCCAGTAGTCCCCTCCTAGACGGAGAGACCCAGTACTTC.